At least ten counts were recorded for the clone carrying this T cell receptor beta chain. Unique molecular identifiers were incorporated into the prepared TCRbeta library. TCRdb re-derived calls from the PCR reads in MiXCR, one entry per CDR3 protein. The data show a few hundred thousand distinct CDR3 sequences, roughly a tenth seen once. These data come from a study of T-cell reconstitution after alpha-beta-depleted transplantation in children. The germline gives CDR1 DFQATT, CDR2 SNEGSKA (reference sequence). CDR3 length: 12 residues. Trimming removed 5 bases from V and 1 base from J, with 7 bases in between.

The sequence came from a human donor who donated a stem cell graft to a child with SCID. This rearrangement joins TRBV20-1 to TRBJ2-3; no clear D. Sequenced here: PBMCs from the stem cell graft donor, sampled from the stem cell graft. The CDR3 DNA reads TGCAGTGCTCTCTTGGGCACAGATACGCAGTATTTT. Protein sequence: CSALLGTDTQYF.